This T cell receptor (beta chain) was observed in a study of T cells in Graves' hyperthyroidism and ophthalmopathy. This clonotype was detected a few times. Amplification targeted TCR beta CDR3 regions from RNA transcripts. A first-round RT-PCR of the TCR CDR3 used the HTBI primer set. TCRdb recomputed calls from the multiplex PCR reads with MiXCR, one row per CDR3 protein. The table shows 650,000 to 800,000 distinct CDR3 sequences, with 40% to 55% occurring only once. From germline, CDR1 is MNHEY and CDR2 SVGAGI. The J segment lost 3 bases and the V segment lost 6 bases, leaving 7 bases of the junction unmatched. CDR3 length: 14 residues. Criteria for exclusion of patients were uncontrolled infection, other autoimmune disease, pregnancy or lactation.

Sequenced: peripheral blood or thyroid tissue (not recorded which). The chain carries TRBV6-5 and TRBJ2-5; 7 bases are shared with TRBD2. This TCR came from an adult man with Graves' disease, either hyperthyroidism or ophthalmopathy (not recorded which). The CDR3 sequence is CASRPGRAKETQYF. As DNA, the CDR3 is TGTGCCAGCAGGCCGGGGAGGGCAAAAGAGACCCAGTACTTC.